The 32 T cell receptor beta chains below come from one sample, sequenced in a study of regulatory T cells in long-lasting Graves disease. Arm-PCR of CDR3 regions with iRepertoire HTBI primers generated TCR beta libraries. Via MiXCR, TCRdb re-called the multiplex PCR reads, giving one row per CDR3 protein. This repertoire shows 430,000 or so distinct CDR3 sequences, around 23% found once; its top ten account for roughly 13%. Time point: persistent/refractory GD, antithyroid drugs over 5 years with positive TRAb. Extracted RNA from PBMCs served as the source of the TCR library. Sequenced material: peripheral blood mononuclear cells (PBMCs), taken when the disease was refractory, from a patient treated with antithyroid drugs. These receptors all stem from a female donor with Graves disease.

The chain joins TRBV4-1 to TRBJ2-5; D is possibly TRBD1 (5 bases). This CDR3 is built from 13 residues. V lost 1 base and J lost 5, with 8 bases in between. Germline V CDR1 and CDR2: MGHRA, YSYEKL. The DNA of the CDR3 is TGCGCCAGCAGCCAAGTAGGGGTCGAGACCCAGTACTTC. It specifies CASSQVGVETQYF.

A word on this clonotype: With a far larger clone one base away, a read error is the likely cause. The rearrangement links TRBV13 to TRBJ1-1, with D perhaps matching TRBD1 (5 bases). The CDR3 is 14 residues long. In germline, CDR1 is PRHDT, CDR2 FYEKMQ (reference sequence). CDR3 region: CASSSGTVNTEASF. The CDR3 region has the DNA TGTGCCAGCAGCAGCGGGACCGTGAACACTGAAGCTTCCTTT.

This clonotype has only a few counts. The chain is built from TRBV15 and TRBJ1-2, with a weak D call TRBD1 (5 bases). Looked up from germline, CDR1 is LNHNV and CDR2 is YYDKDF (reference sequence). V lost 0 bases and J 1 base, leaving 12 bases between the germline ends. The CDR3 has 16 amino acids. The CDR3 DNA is TGTGCCACCAGCAGAGATCCACTGACAGTTAACTATGGCTACACCTTC. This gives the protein CATSRDPLTVNYGYTF.

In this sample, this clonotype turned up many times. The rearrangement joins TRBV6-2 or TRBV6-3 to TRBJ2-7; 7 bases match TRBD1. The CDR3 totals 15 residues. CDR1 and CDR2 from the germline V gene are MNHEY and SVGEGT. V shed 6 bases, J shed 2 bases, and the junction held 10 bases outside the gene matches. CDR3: CASSSGTAWTYEQYF. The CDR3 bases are TGTGCCAGCAGCTCCGGGACAGCCTGGACCTACGAGCAGTACTTC.

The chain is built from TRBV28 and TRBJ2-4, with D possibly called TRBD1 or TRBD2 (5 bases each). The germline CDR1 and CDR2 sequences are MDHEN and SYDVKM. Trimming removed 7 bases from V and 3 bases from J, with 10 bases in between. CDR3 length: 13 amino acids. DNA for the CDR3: TGTGCCAGCACCGGGGCGGTCAAAAACATTCAGTACTTC. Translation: CASTGAVKNIQYF.

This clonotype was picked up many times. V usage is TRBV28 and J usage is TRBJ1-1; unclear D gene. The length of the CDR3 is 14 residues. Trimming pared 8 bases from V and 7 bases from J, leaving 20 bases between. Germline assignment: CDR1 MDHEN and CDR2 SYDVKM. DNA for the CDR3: TGTGCCAGCCATGGGGTCGGCGGTGCGCTTGAAGCTTTCTTT. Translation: CASHGVGGALEAFF.

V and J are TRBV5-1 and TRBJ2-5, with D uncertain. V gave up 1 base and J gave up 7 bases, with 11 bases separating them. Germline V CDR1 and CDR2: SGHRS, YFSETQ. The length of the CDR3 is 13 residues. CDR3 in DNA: TGCGCCAGCAGCTTGACTCGTCCGGGGACCCAGTACTTC. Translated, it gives CASSLTRPGTQYF.

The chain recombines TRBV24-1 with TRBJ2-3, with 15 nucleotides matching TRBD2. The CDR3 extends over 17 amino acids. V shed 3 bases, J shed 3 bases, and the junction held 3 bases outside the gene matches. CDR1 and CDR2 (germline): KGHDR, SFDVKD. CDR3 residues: CATSDPGTSGRTDTQYF. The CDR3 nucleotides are TGTGCCACCAGTGATCCCGGGACTAGCGGGAGGACAGATACGCAGTATTTT.

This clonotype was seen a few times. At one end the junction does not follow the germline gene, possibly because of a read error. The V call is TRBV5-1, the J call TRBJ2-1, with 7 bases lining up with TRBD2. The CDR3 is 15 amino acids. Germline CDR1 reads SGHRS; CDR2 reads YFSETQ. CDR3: CASSLALADYNKQFF. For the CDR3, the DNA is TGCGCCAGCAGCTTGGCTCTAGCGGACTACAATAAGCAGTTCTTC. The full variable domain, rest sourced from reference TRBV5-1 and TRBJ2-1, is KAGVTQTPRYLIKTRGQQVTLSCSPISGHRSVSWYQQTPGQGLQFLFEYFSETQRNKGNFPGRFSGRQFSNSRSEMNVSTLELGDSALYLCASSLALADYNKQFFGPGTRLTVL.

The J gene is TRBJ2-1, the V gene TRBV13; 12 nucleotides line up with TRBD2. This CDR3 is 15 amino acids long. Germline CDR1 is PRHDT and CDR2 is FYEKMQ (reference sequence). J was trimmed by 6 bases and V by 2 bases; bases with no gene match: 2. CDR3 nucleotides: TGTGCCAGCAGCTTAACTAGCGGGAGGAGCAATGAGCAGTTCTTC. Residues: CASSLTSGRSNEQFF. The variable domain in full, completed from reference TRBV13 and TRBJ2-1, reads AAGVIQSPRHLIKEKRETATLKCYPIPRHDTVYWYQQGPGQDPQFLISFYEKMQSDKGSIPDRFSAQQFSDYHSELNMSSLELGDSALYFCASSLTSGRSNEQFFGPGTRLTVL.

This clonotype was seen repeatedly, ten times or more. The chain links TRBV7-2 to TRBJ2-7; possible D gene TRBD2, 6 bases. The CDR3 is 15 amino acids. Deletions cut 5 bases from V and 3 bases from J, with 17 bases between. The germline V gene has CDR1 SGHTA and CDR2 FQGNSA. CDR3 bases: TGTGCCAGCAGCAGCGGCGGGACTCCAGGCTACGAGCAGTACTTC. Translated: CASSSGGTPGYEQYF.

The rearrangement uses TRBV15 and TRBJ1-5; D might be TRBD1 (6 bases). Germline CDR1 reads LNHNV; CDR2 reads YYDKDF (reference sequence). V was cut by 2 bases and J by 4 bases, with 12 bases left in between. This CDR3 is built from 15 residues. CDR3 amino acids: CATSRTGLDNQPQHF. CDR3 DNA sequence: TGTGCCACCAGCAGAACAGGGTTGGATAATCAGCCCCAGCATTTT.

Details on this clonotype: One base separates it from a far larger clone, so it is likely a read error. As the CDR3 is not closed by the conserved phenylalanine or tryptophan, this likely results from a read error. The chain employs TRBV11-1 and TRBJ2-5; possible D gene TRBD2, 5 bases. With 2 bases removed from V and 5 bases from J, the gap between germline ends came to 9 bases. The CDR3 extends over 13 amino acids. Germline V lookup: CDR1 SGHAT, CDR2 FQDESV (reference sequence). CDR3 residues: CASSLTGSETQYY. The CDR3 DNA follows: TGTGCCAGCAGCTTAACGGGGAGCGAGACCCAGTACTAC.

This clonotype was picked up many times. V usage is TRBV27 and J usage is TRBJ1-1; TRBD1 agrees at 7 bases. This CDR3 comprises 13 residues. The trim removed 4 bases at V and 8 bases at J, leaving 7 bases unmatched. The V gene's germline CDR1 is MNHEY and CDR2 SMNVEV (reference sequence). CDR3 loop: CASSSRDSREAFF. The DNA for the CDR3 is TGTGCCAGCAGTTCCCGGGACAGTCGAGAAGCTTTCTTT.

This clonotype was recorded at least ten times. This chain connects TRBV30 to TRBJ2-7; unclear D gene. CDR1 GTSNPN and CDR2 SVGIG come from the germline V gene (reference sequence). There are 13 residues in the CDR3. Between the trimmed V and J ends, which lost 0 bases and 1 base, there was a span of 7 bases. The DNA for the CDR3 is TGTGCCTGGAGTGTTGGAGCGTCCTACGAGCAGTACTTC. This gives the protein CAWSVGASYEQYF.

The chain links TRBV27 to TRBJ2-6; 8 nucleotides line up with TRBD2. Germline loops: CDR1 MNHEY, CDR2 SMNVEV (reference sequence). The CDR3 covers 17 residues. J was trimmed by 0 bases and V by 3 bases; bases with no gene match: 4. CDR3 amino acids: CASSFGGAHSGANVLTF. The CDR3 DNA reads TGTGCCAGCAGTTTCGGGGGGGCCCACTCTGGGGCCAACGTCCTGACTTTC.

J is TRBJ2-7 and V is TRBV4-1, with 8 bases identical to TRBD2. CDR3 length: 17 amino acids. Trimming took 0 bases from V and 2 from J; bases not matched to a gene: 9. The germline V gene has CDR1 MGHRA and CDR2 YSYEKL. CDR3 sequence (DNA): TGCGCCAGCAGCCAAGATCTGGCAGCGGGAGCCGCCTACGAGCAGTACTTC. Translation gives CASSQDLAAGAAYEQYF.

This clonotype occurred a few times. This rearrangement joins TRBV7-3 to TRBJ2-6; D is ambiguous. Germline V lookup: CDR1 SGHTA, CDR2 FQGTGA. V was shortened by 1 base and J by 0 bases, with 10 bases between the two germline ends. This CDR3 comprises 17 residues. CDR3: CASSLIAGPSGANVLTF. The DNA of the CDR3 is TGTGCCAGCAGCTTAATTGCAGGACCCTCTGGGGCCAACGTCCTGACTTTC.

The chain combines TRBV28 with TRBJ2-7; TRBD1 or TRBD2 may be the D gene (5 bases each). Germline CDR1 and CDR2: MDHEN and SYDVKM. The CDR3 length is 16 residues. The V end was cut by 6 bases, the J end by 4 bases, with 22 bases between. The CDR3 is CASSKARDRTGYEQYF. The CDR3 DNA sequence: TGTGCCAGCAGCAAAGCCCGGGACCGGACGGGGTACGAGCAGTACTTC.

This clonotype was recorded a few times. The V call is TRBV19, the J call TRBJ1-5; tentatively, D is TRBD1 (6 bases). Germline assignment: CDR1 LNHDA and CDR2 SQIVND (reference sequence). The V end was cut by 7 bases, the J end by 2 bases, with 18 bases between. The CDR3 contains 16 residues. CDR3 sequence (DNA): TGTGCCAGTAATACAGGGAAGGGGTTGGGCAATCAGCCCCAGCATTTT. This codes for CASNTGKGLGNQPQHF.

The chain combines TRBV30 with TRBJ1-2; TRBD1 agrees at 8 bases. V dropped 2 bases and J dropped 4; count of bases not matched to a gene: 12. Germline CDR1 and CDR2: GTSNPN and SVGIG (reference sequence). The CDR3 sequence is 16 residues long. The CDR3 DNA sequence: TGTGCCTGGAGTCCAGGACAGGGTTGGGAGGGCTATGGCTACACCTTC. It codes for CAWSPGQGWEGYGYTF.

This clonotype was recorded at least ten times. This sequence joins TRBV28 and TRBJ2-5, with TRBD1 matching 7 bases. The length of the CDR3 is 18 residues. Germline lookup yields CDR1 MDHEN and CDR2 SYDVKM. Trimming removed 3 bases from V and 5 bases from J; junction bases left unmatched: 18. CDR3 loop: CASSFGLSRGLESETQYF. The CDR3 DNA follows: TGTGCCAGCAGTTTTGGGCTGAGCAGGGGGTTAGAAAGTGAGACCCAGTACTTC.

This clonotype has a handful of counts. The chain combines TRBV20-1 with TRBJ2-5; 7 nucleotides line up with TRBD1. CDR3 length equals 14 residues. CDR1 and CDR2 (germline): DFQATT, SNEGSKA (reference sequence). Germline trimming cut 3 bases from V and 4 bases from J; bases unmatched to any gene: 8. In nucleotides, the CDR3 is TGCAGTGCTAGGCTCCCGACAGGGTCAGAGACCCAGTACTTC. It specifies CSARLPTGSETQYF.

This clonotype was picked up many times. The CDR3, as DNA: TGTGCCATCAGTGACCCTCCTAGCGGGAGGCGGTACGAGCAGTACTTC. It specifies CAISDPPSGRRYEQYF. V and J are TRBV10-3 and TRBJ2-7; the match to TRBD2 covers 11 bases. This CDR3 has 16 residues. Germline CDR1 reads ENHRY; CDR2 reads SYGVKD. V was pared by 3 bases and J by 4 bases, with 8 bases of the junction left unmatched.

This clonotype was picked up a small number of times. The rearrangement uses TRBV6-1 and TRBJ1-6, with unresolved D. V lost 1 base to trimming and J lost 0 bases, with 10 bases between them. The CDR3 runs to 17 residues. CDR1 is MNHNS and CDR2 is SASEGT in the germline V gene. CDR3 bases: TGTGCCAGCAGTGAAGATGGTTCAAGCTCCTATAATTCACCCCTCCACTTT. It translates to CASSEDGSSSYNSPLHF.

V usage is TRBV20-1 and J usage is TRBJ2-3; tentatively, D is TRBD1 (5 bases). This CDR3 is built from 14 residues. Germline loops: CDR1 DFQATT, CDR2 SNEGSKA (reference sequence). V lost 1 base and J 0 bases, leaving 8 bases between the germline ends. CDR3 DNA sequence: TGCAGTGCTAGAGGACAGTCTAGCACAGATACGCAGTATTTT. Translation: CSARGQSSTDTQYF.

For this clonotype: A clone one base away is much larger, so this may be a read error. The CDR3 here is CSVYTGTGVSTF. CDR3 sequence (DNA): TGCAGCGTCTACACCGGGACAGGAGTTAGTACCTTC. This sequence joins TRBV29-1 and TRBJ1-2; 8 bases agree with TRBD1. The CDR3 is 12 residues long. Germline CDR1 reads SQVTM; CDR2 reads ANQGSEA. The V segment lost 6 bases and the J segment 14 bases; nucleotides outside the gene matches: 14.

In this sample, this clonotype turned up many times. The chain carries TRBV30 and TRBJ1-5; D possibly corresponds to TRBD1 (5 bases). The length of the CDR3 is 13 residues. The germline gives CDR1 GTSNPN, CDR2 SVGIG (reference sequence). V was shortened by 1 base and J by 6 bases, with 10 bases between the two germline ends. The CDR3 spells CAWSAGVPQPQHF. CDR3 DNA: TGTGCCTGGAGTGCGGGGGTCCCTCAGCCCCAGCATTTT.

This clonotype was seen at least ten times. The CDR3 coding sequence is TGTGCCAGCAGTTTTTCGGATGTAGGGGTCTATGGCTACACCTTC. This sequence encodes CASSFSDVGVYGYTF. The chain combines TRBV28 with TRBJ1-2, with TRBD1 as a possible D gene (5 bases). V was cut by 3 bases and J by 4 bases, with 15 bases left in between. CDR3 length equals 15 residues. The V gene's germline CDR1 is MDHEN and CDR2 SYDVKM.

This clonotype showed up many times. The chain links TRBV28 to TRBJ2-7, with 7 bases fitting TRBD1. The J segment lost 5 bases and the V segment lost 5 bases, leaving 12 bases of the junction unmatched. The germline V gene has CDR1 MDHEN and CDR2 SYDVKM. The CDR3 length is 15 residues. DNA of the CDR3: TGTGCCAGCAGTATGACAGGGATCAGCGCCGACGAGCAGTACTTC. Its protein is CASSMTGISADEQYF.

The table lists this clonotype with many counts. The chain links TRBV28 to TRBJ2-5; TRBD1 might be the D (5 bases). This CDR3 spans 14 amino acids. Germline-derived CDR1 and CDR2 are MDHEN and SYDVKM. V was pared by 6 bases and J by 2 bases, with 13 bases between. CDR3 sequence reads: CASRFSGKQETQYF. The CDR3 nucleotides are TGTGCCAGCAGGTTCTCAGGGAAGCAAGAGACCCAGTACTTC.

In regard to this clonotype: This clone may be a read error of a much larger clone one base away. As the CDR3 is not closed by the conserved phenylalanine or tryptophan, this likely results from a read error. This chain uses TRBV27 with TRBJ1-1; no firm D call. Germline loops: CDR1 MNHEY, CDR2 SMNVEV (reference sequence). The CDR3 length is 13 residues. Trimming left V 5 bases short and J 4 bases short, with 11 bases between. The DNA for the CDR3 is TGTGCCAGCAGTCCTCAGCCTCTCACTGAAGCTTTCCTT. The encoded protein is CASSPQPLTEAFL.